Shown below are 21 T cell receptor beta chains from a single sample sequenced in a study of CD8+CD57+ T cells in acquired aplastic anemia listed by TCRdb under 2018. The paper as a whole reports these results and caveats: In patients, diversity was lower in CD8+CD57+ cells than in the total CD4+ and CD8+ cell pools.

Flow cytometry had shown CD8+CD57+ cell expansion in the patients selected for sequencing. The sequencer listed for this sample is Illumina HiSeq 2000. Genomic DNA served as template for TCR beta VDJ combination and CDR3 sequence profiling. TCRdb reworked the public reads: Q25 trimming with fastp, MiXCR clone assembly, productive beta chains retained. Under each unique CDR3 protein, matching rows form one entry showing the most common genes and DNA. In this sample the table shows some 16,000 distinct CDR3 sequences, 30% to 45% of which occur a single time. Just over 85% of the sample is taken by the ten largest. These TCRs are of unknown antigen specificity. The source material was CD8+CD57+ T cells sorted from PBMCs. The label giving this sample's cell subset or site can be read as: bead-enriched CD8+CD57+ effector memory T cells from SAA patients. The receptors stem from a human donor with aplastic anemia.

This rearrangement joins TRBV14 to TRBJ1-1; D unresolved. The V end lost 0 bases, the J end lost 0 bases, and 11 bases lay between the germline ends. Germline-derived CDR1 and CDR2 are SGHDN and FVKESK. The CDR3 has 16 amino acids. The CDR3 coding sequence is TGTGCCAGCAGCCAAGAGTTTCGGATGATGAACACTGAAGCTTTCTTT. It is translated as CASSQEFRMMNTEAFF.

This clonotype was recorded at least ten times. J is TRBJ2-1 and V is TRBV7-9, with 11 positions matching TRBD2. The germline V gene has CDR1 SEHNR and CDR2 FQNEAQ (reference sequence). The junction had 6 bases not matched to a gene; V was cut back by 5 bases and J by 6 bases. The CDR3 has 15 residues. CDR3 coding DNA: TGTGCCAGCAGCCTTAGCGGGGGGGGACTCAATGAGCAGTTCTTC. Its translation: CASSLSGGGLNEQFF.

The chain links TRBV7-3 to TRBJ2-3; D gene unclear. This CDR3 has 11 residues. Germline lookup yields CDR1 SGHTA and CDR2 FQGTGA. V was trimmed by 7 bases and J by 3 bases, leaving 5 bases between them. Here the CDR3 reads CASIVTDTQYF. CDR3 coding DNA: TGTGCCAGCATAGTAACAGATACGCAGTATTTT.

This chain uses TRBV10-1 with TRBJ2-1, with 9 bases identical to TRBD2. V dropped 2 bases and J dropped 6; count of bases not matched to a gene: 8. The CDR3 has 16 amino acids. Germline V gene sequence: CDR1 WNHNN, CDR2 SYGVQD (reference sequence). The CDR3 protein is CASSEGAGGPCNEQFF. The CDR3 bases are TGCGCCAGCAGTGAGGGAGCGGGAGGACCCTGCAATGAGCAGTTCTTC.

This clonotype has a count of ten or more. The gene calls are TRBV6-1 and TRBJ2-3, with D perhaps assigned TRBD1 or TRBD2 (6 bases each). The germline V gene has CDR1 MNHNS and CDR2 SASEGT. The CDR3 is 17 residues long. Deletions cut 5 bases from V and 4 bases from J, with 22 bases between. The CDR3 reads CASSPQRGEHKADTQYF. In DNA, the CDR3 is TGTGCCAGCAGTCCCCAGAGGGGGGAGCATAAGGCAGATACGCAGTATTTT.

This clonotype was seen once. The conserved phenylalanine or tryptophan is not found at the CDR3 terminus, so this likely reflects a read error. The rearrangement joins TRBV5-6 to TRBJ2-1, with TRBD1 matching 9 bases. The CDR3 sequence is 15 residues long. The V gene's germline CDR1 is SGHDT and CDR2 YYEEEE. DNA of the CDR3: TGTGCCAGCAGCTTGGGGGACAGGGCCTACAACGAGCAGTTCCTC. This gives the protein CASSLGDRAYNEQFL.

On this clonotype: The CDR3 does not close with the conserved phenylalanine or tryptophan, likely indicating a read error. This chain uses TRBV7-9 with TRBJ1-1; possibly TRBD1 for D (6 bases). Germline-derived CDR1 and CDR2 are SEHNR and FQNEAQ (reference sequence). The CDR3 has 15 residues. CDR3 sequence: CTSSLFRGMDTEAFI. The CDR3 DNA reads TGTACCAGCAGCTTATTTAGGGGGATGGACACTGAAGCTTTCATT.

The V call is TRBV15, the J call TRBJ2-5; TRBD2 might be the D (5 bases). The ends were cut back, 3 bases at V and 2 bases at J, with 16 bases in the middle. The length of the CDR3 is 16 residues. CDR1 and CDR2 (germline): LNHNV, YYDKDF (reference sequence). CDR3 residues: CATSSPWSGSQETQYF. The DNA for the CDR3 is TGTGCCACCAGCAGCCCGTGGAGCGGCAGTCAAGAGACCCAGTACTTC. Together with reference TRBV15 and TRBJ2-5, the CDR3 gives the full variable domain: DAMVIQNPRYQVTQFGKPVTLSCSQTLNHNVMYWYQQKSSQAPKLLFHYYDKDFNNEADTPDNFQSRRPNTSFCFLDIRSPGLGDTAMYLCATSSPWSGSQETQYFGPGTRLLVL.

In this sample, this clonotype turned up a few times. The chain uses TRBV12-3 or TRBV12-4 and TRBJ2-7; D could derive from TRBD1 or TRBD2 (5 bases each). The CDR3 has 14 amino acids. V was shortened by 6 bases and J by 3 bases, with 15 bases between the two germline ends. The CDR3: CASSPGAQNYEQYF. The DNA of the CDR3 is TGTGCCAGCAGCCCCGGGGCGCAGAACTACGAGCAGTACTTC.

The J gene is TRBJ2-2, the V gene TRBV24-1; D unclear. This CDR3 spans 14 amino acids. Germline V gives CDR1 KGHDR, CDR2 SFDVKD. Trimming removed 6 bases at V and 4 bases at J, with 11 bases between. The chain's CDR3 is CATSPPDFTGELFF. CDR3 nucleotides: TGTGCCACCAGTCCTCCAGATTTCACCGGGGAGCTGTTTTTT.

V gene TRBV7-2 combines with J gene TRBJ2-7, with 7 bases aligning to TRBD1. The germline V gene has CDR1 SGHTA and CDR2 FQGNSA. V dropped 5 bases and J dropped 2; count of bases not matched to a gene: 6. The CDR3 spans 14 residues. CDR3 protein: CASSPRQGPYEQYF. The CDR3 coding sequence is TGTGCCAGCAGCCCCCGACAGGGTCCCTACGAGCAGTACTTC.

This rearrangement joins TRBV7-9 to TRBJ2-7, with D possibly being TRBD1 or TRBD2 (5 bases each). From germline, CDR1 is SEHNR and CDR2 FQNEAQ (reference sequence). V lost 1 base and J 0 bases, leaving 7 bases between the germline ends. The CDR3 loop spans 14 amino acids. In DNA, the CDR3 is TGTGCCAGCAGCTTAGAGGGGAGCTCCTACGAGCAGTACTTC. Protein sequence: CASSLEGSSYEQYF.

About this clonotype: A much larger clone lies one base from this, so it may be a read error. The chain couples TRBV20-1 to TRBJ1-2; D possibly corresponds to TRBD1 (5 bases). Germline V gene data show CDR1 as DFQATT and CDR2 as SNEGSKA (reference sequence). This CDR3 has 12 residues. The CDR3 DNA reads TGCAGTGCTAGAGACAGGGACTATGGCTACGCCTTC. Translated, it gives CSARDRDYGYAF.

The V call is TRBV20-1, the J call TRBJ2-7; TRBD2 aligns across 8 bases. Trimming removed 2 bases from V and 4 bases from J; junction bases left unmatched: 13. The CDR3 runs 16 residues. Germline V gene sequence: CDR1 DFQATT, CDR2 SNEGSKA (reference sequence). The CDR3 sequence: CSARQDSGSPVYEQYF. The CDR3 coding sequence is TGCAGTGCTAGACAAGACAGCGGGAGTCCGGTATACGAGCAGTACTTC.

Turning to this clonotype: At one of its ends the junction is not consistent with the germline gene, which may arise from a read error. J is TRBJ2-3 and V is TRBV11-2; D is unclear. CDR3 length: 15 amino acids. CDR1 is SGHAT and CDR2 is FQNNGV in the germline V gene. The CDR3 loop is CVSSSPTGSTDTQYF. CDR3 in DNA: TGTGTCAGCAGCTCACCGACCGGTAGCACAGATACGCAGTATTTT.

V usage is TRBV9 and J usage is TRBJ2-5; 7 bases agree with TRBD2. V trimming: 0 bases; J trimming: 4 bases; junction bases outside the gene matches: 6. There are 15 residues in the CDR3. Germline V CDR1 and CDR2: SGDLS, YYNGEE. DNA for the CDR3: TGTGCCAGCAGCGTAGATATCACTAGCGTAGAGACCCAGTACTTC. It yields the protein CASSVDITSVETQYF.

This clonotype was found many times. This chain uses TRBV10-3 with TRBJ1-5, with D tentatively TRBD1 (5 bases). Deletions cut 8 bases from V and 5 bases from J, with 25 bases between. Germline-derived CDR1 and CDR2 are ENHRY and SYGVKD. The CDR3 has 17 residues. The CDR3 DNA is TGTGCCATCGGGAATGGGGCAGGGAAGCCCCTCTATCAGCCCCAGCATTTT. Protein: CAIGNGAGKPLYQPQHF.

This clonotype has just a few counts. This rearrangement joins TRBV20-1 to TRBJ2-7; D call uncertain. CDR1 is DFQATT and CDR2 is SNEGSKA in the germline V gene (reference sequence). The CDR3 has 12 amino acids. V gave up 0 bases and J gave up 6 bases, with 9 bases separating them. CDR3 in amino acids: CSARDPPIEQYF. CDR3 sequence (DNA): TGCAGTGCTAGAGATCCCCCGATCGAGCAGTACTTC.

This clonotype was observed at least ten times. The V call is TRBV2, the J call TRBJ1-1; D might be TRBD1 (6 bases). Trimming took off 6 bases at V and 1 base at J, with 9 bases between the two ends. CDR1 is SNHLY, CDR2 FYNNEI, per germline. This CDR3 is built from 13 residues. Here the CDR3 reads CASSLGGNTEAFF. Written as DNA, the CDR3 is TGTGCCAGCAGCTTAGGGGGGAACACTGAAGCTTTCTTT.

V gene TRBV20-1 combines with J gene TRBJ1-5; D is undetermined. Trimming left V 1 base short and J 0 bases short, with 13 bases between. Germline assignment: CDR1 DFQATT and CDR2 SNEGSKA (reference sequence). There are 16 residues in the CDR3. The CDR3 sequence is CSARAEGEYSNQPQHF. As DNA, the CDR3 is TGCAGTGCTAGAGCCGAGGGCGAGTATAGCAATCAGCCCCAGCATTTT.

In the case of this clonotype: Possible read error: a much larger clone is one base away. The rearrangement joins TRBV7-6 to TRBJ2-7; D might be TRBD1 or TRBD2, each matching 6 bases. The CDR3 has 16 residues. V lost 5 bases and J 2 bases, leaving 19 bases between the germline ends. CDR1 and CDR2 (germline): SGHVS, FNYEAQ. DNA of the CDR3: TGTGCCAGCAGCCGAACCGAGGGGGGACTTACCTACGAGCAGTACTTC. Translating it yields CASSRTEGGLTYEQYF.